The 16 T cell receptor beta chains below all came from one sample that was sequenced in a study of liver allograft versus peripheral blood T cells. Looking at the study overall: Within transplanted livers, the T cell receptor repertoires were examined and compared against the repertoires present in the peripheral blood of liver transplant recipients.

Each CDR3 protein is one row after TCRdb ran MiXCR on the reads. The data contain more than 1,500 distinct CDR3 sequences, 15% to 20% of them seen just once; the ten biggest clones take up over 7.5%. The receptors were gathered from a human patient who had a liver transplant. Some T cells here may be from the graft donor.

This clonotype occurred many times. The chain links TRBV19 to TRBJ2-1, with D perhaps TRBD1 (6 bases). Trimming removed 5 bases at V and 9 bases at J, with 14 bases between. The germline V gene has CDR1 LNHDA and CDR2 SQIVND (reference sequence). The CDR3 loop spans 13 amino acids. The CDR3 reads CASSSTQGGEQFF. The CDR3 nucleotides are TGTGCCAGTAGTTCCACACAGGGCGGTGAGCAGTTCTTC.

Only a few counts were recorded for this clonotype. The germline gene is not matched at one end of the junction; a read error may be the cause. This chain connects TRBV2 to TRBJ1-6; tentatively, D is TRBD1 (6 bases). Germline V lookup: CDR1 SNHLY, CDR2 FYNNEI. The CDR3 extends over 14 amino acids. The CDR3 DNA sequence: TGTGCCAGCAGAGAAGGACGGGGGGCTTCACCCCTCCACTTT. Its protein product is CASREGRGASPLHF. Together with reference TRBV2 and TRBJ1-6, the CDR3 gives the full variable domain: EPEVTQTPSHQVTQMGQEVILRCVPISNHLYFYWYRQILGQKVEFLVSFYNNEISEKSEIFDDQFSVERPDGSNFTLKIRSTKLEDSAMYFCASREGRGASPLHFGNGTRLTVT.

This clonotype is categorized as medium-sized. CDR3 DNA sequence: TGCAGTGCTACCAAACAATTTCTCAGGGTTAGCAATCAGCCCCAGCATTTT. It specifies CSATKQFLRVSNQPQHF. The chain uses TRBV20-1 and TRBJ1-5, with a tentative D call TRBD1 (5 bases). Germline CDR1 and CDR2: DFQATT and SNEGSKA (reference sequence). Trimming took off 4 bases at V and 0 bases at J, with 19 bases between the two ends. The CDR3 extends over 17 amino acids.

Relative to its sample, this clonotype is large. The J gene is TRBJ2-2, the V gene TRBV19; D is unclear. Trimming pared 7 bases from V and 0 bases from J, leaving 9 bases between. Germline V gene sequence: CDR1 LNHDA, CDR2 SQIVND (reference sequence). The CDR3 spans 14 residues. The CDR3 sequence is CASTDGANTGELFF. The CDR3 region has the DNA TGTGCCAGTACCGACGGCGCGAACACCGGGGAGCTGTTTTTT.

This clonotype appeared a few times. The chain recombines TRBV11-3 with TRBJ2-2; D is ambiguous. The CDR3 is 13 residues long. Germline CDR1 SGHNT, CDR2 YENEEA. V lost 0 bases and J lost 5, with 4 bases in between. The CDR3 region is CASSLEWTGELFF. The CDR3 coding sequence is TGTGCCAGCAGCTTAGAGTGGACCGGGGAGCTGTTTTTT. Looking up the rest from reference TRBV11-3 and TRBJ2-2 gives the full variable domain: EAGVVQSPRYKIIEKKQPVAFWCNPISGHNTLYWYLQNLGQGPELLIRYENEEAVDDSQLPKDRFSAERLKGVDSTLKIQPAELGDSAVYLCASSLEWTGELFFGEGSRLTVL.

V and J are TRBV12-5 and TRBJ2-3; no definite D call. The CDR3 loop spans 14 amino acids. The germline V and J ends were trimmed by 8 bases and 1 base, with 13 bases remaining between them. Germline values: CDR1 LGHNT, CDR2 FRNRAP. CDR3 nucleotide sequence: TGTGCTAGTTGTGCCAACGATGGCACAGATACGCAGTATTTT. Translation gives CASCANDGTDTQYF.

This clonotype is medium-sized (0.01 to 0.1%) by share. This chain uses TRBV12-3 or TRBV12-4 with TRBJ1-4, with D unresolved. The CDR3 runs to 14 residues. Trimming shortened V by 5 bases and J by 10 bases, and 17 bases separated the two germline ends. The CDR3 nucleotides are TGTGCCAGCAGTCTTAGCGGGCCGGAGGGAAAACTGTTTTTT. Translation: CASSLSGPEGKLFF.

The chain joins TRBV2 to TRBJ2-2; 7 bases map to TRBD1. V shed 5 bases and J 1 base; nucleotides not matched to a gene: 7. The germline V gene has CDR1 SNHLY and CDR2 FYNNEI. The length of the CDR3 is 16 residues. CDR3 bases: TGTGCCAGCAGTCAACAGGGGCTAAAGAACACCGGGGAGCTGTTTTTT. Its translation: CASSQQGLKNTGELFF.

This clonotype is judged large. V usage is TRBV6-1 and J usage is TRBJ2-3; 8 positions agree with TRBD2. With 6 bases clipped from V and 2 bases from J, the junction kept 4 bases outside the gene matches. In germline, CDR1 is MNHNS, CDR2 SASEGT. This CDR3 has 14 amino acids. CDR3 amino acids: CASRAGVYTDTQYF. The CDR3 DNA follows: TGTGCCAGCAGAGCGGGGGTCTACACAGATACGCAGTATTTT.

By sample share, this clonotype is medium-sized. The gene calls are TRBV6-1 and TRBJ1-4; tentative D call: TRBD1 (6 bases). Trimming removed 6 bases from V and 2 bases from J, with 13 bases in between. Germline-derived CDR1 and CDR2 are MNHNS and SASEGT. This CDR3 is 15 amino acids long. CDR3 sequence: CASSLGQITNEKLFF. DNA for the CDR3: TGTGCCAGCAGCCTTGGACAGATTACTAATGAAAAACTGTTTTTT.

By share of the sample, this clonotype is medium-sized. As DNA, the CDR3 is TGTGCCGTAGGGCCGGACTATGGCTACACCTTC. Protein: CAVGPDYGYTF. The rearrangement links TRBV28 to TRBJ1-2; no reliable D call. This CDR3 has 11 residues. The V end was cut by 11 bases, the J end by 3 bases, with 10 bases between. Germline V gene sequence: CDR1 MDHEN, CDR2 SYDVKM.

CDR3 nucleotides: TGTGCCAGCTCACCGGGACCGGGACACGAGCAGTACTTC. Protein product: CASSPGPGHEQYF. The chain recombines TRBV18 with TRBJ2-7, with D possibly called TRBD1 or TRBD2 (5 bases each). Germline CDR1 is KGHSH and CDR2 is LQKENI. The CDR3 length is 13 residues. Trimming stripped 3 bases from V and 5 bases from J, with 11 bases between.

By frequency in the sample, this clonotype is medium-sized. The V call is TRBV28, the J call TRBJ2-5; the match to TRBD1 covers 9 bases. Trimming took 7 bases from V and 1 from J; bases not matched to a gene: 16. The CDR3 contains 18 residues. Germline V CDR1 and CDR2: MDHEN, SYDVKM. For the CDR3, the DNA is TGTGCCAGCACCCCCCCTGTGGCGGGACAGGGCATCCAAGAGACCCAGTACTTC. As protein: CASTPPVAGQGIQETQYF.

By frequency in the sample, this clonotype is medium-sized. This chain joins TRBV19 and TRBJ2-3, with TRBD1 matching over 8 bases. Germline CDR1 LNHDA, CDR2 SQIVND (reference sequence). This CDR3 is built from 15 residues. The V segment lost 9 bases and the J segment 0 bases; nucleotides outside the gene matches: 8. Here the CDR3 DNA reads TGTGCCAGCTCTAGGACAGGGTCTAGCACAGATACGCAGTATTTT. It yields the protein CASSRTGSSTDTQYF. Looking up the rest from reference TRBV19 and TRBJ2-3 gives the full variable domain: DGGITQSPKYLFRKEGQNVTLSCEQNLNHDAMYWYRQDPGQGLRLIYYSQIVNDFQKGDIAEGYSVSREKKESFPLTVTSAQKNPTAFYLCASSRTGSSTDTQYFGPGTRLTVL.

This clonotype appeared a few times. The gene calls are TRBV11-2 and TRBJ2-4; D is perhaps TRBD1 (6 bases). Trimming left V 8 bases short and J 8 bases short, with 13 bases between. Looked up from germline, CDR1 is SGHAT and CDR2 is FQNNGV. The CDR3 is made up of 12 amino acids. As DNA, the CDR3 is TGTGCCAGCGGGGCAGGGGTTGACATTCAGTACTTC. The encoded protein is CASGAGVDIQYF.

This clonotype ranks as large. The chain links TRBV19 to TRBJ2-1; D might be TRBD1 (5 bases). V was clipped by 0 bases and J by 6 bases, with 9 bases between them. The germline gives CDR1 LNHDA, CDR2 SQIVND (reference sequence). This CDR3 spans 14 amino acids. The CDR3 here is CASSIDRRGNEQFF. The CDR3 region has the DNA TGTGCCAGTAGTATAGACAGAAGGGGCAATGAGCAGTTCTTC.